This T cell receptor (beta chain) emerged from a study of identical twins. TCRdb reprocessed the 5' RACE reads with MiXCR, giving one entry per CDR3 protein. The sample lists hundreds of thousands of distinct CDR3 sequences, over 15% occurring once. Germline lookup yields CDR1 DFQATT and CDR2 SNEGSKA (reference sequence). V was pared by 1 base and J by 2 bases, with 10 bases between. This CDR3 is 14 amino acids long. The same sample was also used in a study of T cells expressing NK-cell markers. This second study says: One observes that, in several donors, these clonotypes were also the leading ones within the CD3+CD56-NKG2C+ fraction.

The rearrangement links TRBV20-1 to TRBJ2-3, with a tentative D call TRBD1 (6 bases). The sample was PBMCs. The clonotype originates from a woman under 30 in good health. CDR3 nucleotides: TGCAGTGCTAGAGGGGGGCTTCTCACAGATACGCAGTATTTT. Protein: CSARGGLLTDTQYF.